This entry lists 15 T cell receptor beta chains sequenced from one sample in a study of CD8 T cells in ankylosing spondylitis. One entry per CDR3 protein results from TCRdb running MiXCR on the 5' RACE reads. The profile shows approximately 350,000 distinct CDR3 sequences, about 20% of them singletons. Sequences were obtained from blood, either unsorted or a sorted T cell fraction (not recorded which). The receptors stem from a male donor with ankylosing spondylitis or in good health (not recorded which).

The DNA of the CDR3 is TGTGCCAGCAGTTTATGGGTAGACCAGCCCCAGCATTTT. It yields the protein CASSLWVDQPQHF. The rearrangement links TRBV12-3 or TRBV12-4 to TRBJ1-5; D uncertain. The CDR3 totals 13 residues. Trimming cost V 2 bases and J 7 bases, with 9 bases left between them.

This clonotype was counted only a few times. The rearrangement uses TRBV27 and TRBJ1-4; TRBD1 matches at 7 bases. This CDR3 comprises 16 residues. Germline CDR1 is MNHEY and CDR2 is SMNVEV (reference sequence). Germline trimming cut 6 bases from V and 6 bases from J; bases unmatched to any gene: 13. The CDR3 here is CASRPTWDSYYEKLFF. The CDR3 region has the DNA TGTGCCAGCAGACCCACCTGGGACAGTTACTATGAAAAACTGTTTTTT.

This clonotype was detected many times. The rearrangement uses TRBV5-1 and TRBJ2-7; 7 bases agree with TRBD1. The CDR3 sequence is 13 residues long. The germline V gene encodes CDR1 SGHRS and CDR2 YFSETQ. With V trimmed by 4 bases and J by 3 bases, 4 bases remained unmatched. In nucleotides, the CDR3 is TGCGCCAGCAGCCTAGGGACAGACTACGAGCAGTACTTC. Translation gives CASSLGTDYEQYF.

V is TRBV5-5 and J is TRBJ1-2, with D maybe TRBD1 (5 bases). Germline assignment: CDR1 SGHKS and CDR2 YYEKEE (reference sequence). Trimming took off 4 bases at V and 0 bases at J, with 22 bases between the two ends. The CDR3 length is 18 residues. The CDR3 region is CASSIRTVLTTANYGYTF. The CDR3 DNA follows: TGTGCCAGCAGCATTAGGACGGTACTCACGACAGCTAACTATGGCTACACCTTC.

This clonotype has only a few counts. Here the CDR3 DNA reads TGCGCCAGTTCCACCGGACGGCTAACTGAAGCTTTCTTT. Residues: CASSTGRLTEAFF. This chain uses TRBV5-1 with TRBJ1-1; D remains ambiguous. V was cut by 8 bases and J by 5 bases, with 16 bases left in between. This CDR3 is built from 13 residues. Germline lookup yields CDR1 SGHRS and CDR2 YFSETQ.

This clonotype showed up just a few times. CDR3 sequence (DNA): TGTGCCAGCTTTTGGGGTTCTGGGGCCAACGTCCTGACTTTC. This translates into CASFWGSGANVLTF. The chain is built from TRBV2 and TRBJ2-6; D call uncertain. CDR3 length: 14 amino acids. Germline V lookup: CDR1 SNHLY, CDR2 FYNNEI. V shed 8 bases and J shed 1 base, with 9 bases lying between them.

With regard to this clonotype: The junction departs from the called germline gene at one end, perhaps through a read error. J is TRBJ2-2 and V is TRBV12-3 or TRBV12-4; no clear D. CDR3 length equals 13 residues. The DNA of the CDR3 is TGTGACAGCAGTTTCTCCACGGGCGGGGAGCTGTTTTTT. Translated, it gives CDSSFSTGGELFF.

V is TRBV7-9 and J is TRBJ2-7; 7 bases line up with TRBD2. The germline CDR1 and CDR2 sequences are SEHNR and FQNEAQ (reference sequence). This CDR3 contains 13 residues. The V and J ends lost 7 bases and 5 bases, in that order; junction bases with no gene match: 8. CDR3 in amino acids: CASTYGGRHEQYF. CDR3 DNA sequence: TGTGCCAGCACTTACGGGGGGAGGCACGAGCAGTACTTC. The variable domain in full, with the rest retrieved from reference TRBV7-9 and TRBJ2-7, is DTGVSQNPRHKITKRGQNVTFRCDPISEHNRLYWYRQTLGQGPEFLTYFQNEAQLEKSRLLSDRFSAERPKGSFSTLEIQRTEQGDSAMYLCASTYGGRHEQYFGPGTRLTVT.

This clonotype was counted between two and nine times. The CDR3: CASSSTGRGGTGELFF. In DNA, the CDR3 is TGTGCCAGCAGCTCCACGGGCCGGGGAGGCACCGGGGAGCTGTTTTTT. The genes are TRBV7-9 and TRBJ2-2, with D perhaps TRBD2 (6 bases). The V and J ends lost 4 bases and 4 bases respectively, with 16 bases between them. This CDR3 comprises 16 residues. Germline CDR1 and CDR2: SEHNR and FQNEAQ (reference sequence).

This clonotype was picked up many times. The gene calls are TRBV12-3 or TRBV12-4 and TRBJ1-1; no clear D. Trimming left V 1 base short and J 1 base short, with 7 bases between. The CDR3 spans 14 residues. The CDR3 DNA follows: TGTGCCAGCAGTTTAGGATCCCCGAACACTGAAGCTTTCTTT. Its translation: CASSLGSPNTEAFF.

The chain combines TRBV30 with TRBJ2-3; 7 bases line up with TRBD1. CDR3 size: 12 residues. Trimming took 2 bases from V and 7 from J; bases not matched to a gene: 3. Germline assignment: CDR1 GTSNPN and CDR2 SVGIG (reference sequence). The chain's CDR3 is CAWSRQGNTQYF. CDR3 nucleotide sequence: TGTGCCTGGAGTCGACAGGGCAATACGCAGTATTTT.

This chain uses TRBV20-1 with TRBJ1-5, with D possibly being TRBD1 (5 bases). Deletions cut 5 bases from V and 2 bases from J, with 13 bases between. Per germline, CDR1 DFQATT and CDR2 SNEGSKA (reference sequence). This CDR3 comprises 14 residues. The CDR3 sequence: CSARGVKGNQPQHF. The CDR3 bases are TGCAGTGCTCGAGGGGTAAAGGGCAATCAGCCCCAGCATTTT.

The table lists this clonotype with a few counts. V and J are TRBV7-2 and TRBJ1-5; D is unresolved. The germline V gene has CDR1 SGHTA and CDR2 FQGNSA. V lost 1 base to trimming and J lost 0 bases, with 13 bases between them. The CDR3 length is 17 residues. CDR3 loop: CASSLVGRHNSNQPQHF. The CDR3 nucleotides are TGTGCCAGCAGCTTAGTCGGCAGGCATAATAGCAATCAGCCCCAGCATTTT.

This clonotype was detected a few times. V gene TRBV9 combines with J gene TRBJ2-5; TRBD2 agrees at 7 bases. CDR3 length equals 15 residues. Per germline, CDR1 SGDLS and CDR2 YYNGEE. The trim removed 1 base at V and 5 bases at J, leaving 8 bases unmatched. DNA of the CDR3: TGTGCCAGCAGCGTAAGCGGGGCCAACCCCGAGACCCAGTACTTC. As protein: CASSVSGANPETQYF.

This rearrangement joins TRBV20-1 to TRBJ2-1; 7 bases are shared with TRBD2. CDR3 length: 15 amino acids. V was pared by 5 bases and J by 0 bases, with 7 bases of the junction left unmatched. Per the germline V gene, CDR1 is DFQATT and CDR2 is SNEGSKA (reference sequence). The CDR3 protein is CSADSAGSSYNEQFF. CDR3 sequence (DNA): TGCAGTGCTGACTCAGCGGGGAGCTCCTACAATGAGCAGTTCTTC.